This T cell receptor beta chain emerged from a study of blood T cell repertoires in COVID-19 (dated by TCRdb to the early 2020s). Study-level background: Samples from collaborators originated in the United States, Italy and Spain and spanned both the acute and convalescent phases of COVID-19. Where available, HLA class I and class II types were obtained from metadata supplied by the sample provider rather than from assay-based typing. Deeply sampled blood TCRbeta repertoires from subjects exposed to, actively infected with, or recovered from COVID-19 were included in the dataset. The samples were drawn from the first 160 participants of the ongoing ImmuneRACE study and from 1,254 subjects provided by 6 global collaborators. Nearly every sample came with metadata listing a de-identified subject ID, COVID-19 status, age in years and sex. The repertoires were released in a freely available public database intended as a resource for research on the immune response to SARS-CoV-2. The prospective study material was composed of cDNA or gDNA derived from T cells, B-cell-depleted T cells, or PBMCs. Points the paper makes about the study in general: Clinical and demographic metadata were provided uncurated, with the amount varying by source and participant.

A note on this clone: This clone's antigen is unknown. The sample holds no much larger clone one base away, and base qualities are not on file.

Looking up the germline V gene yields CDR1 MDHEN and CDR2 SYDVKM. V sheds 5 bases and J sheds 5 bases, leaving 4 bases between their ends. Reading from cysteine to phenylalanine, the CDR3 counts 12 amino acids. The DNA shown is the 36-base CDR3, in frame from base 1. The collaborating institutions used their own protocols to collect whole blood in K2EDTA tubes. Collaborator samples were shipped for TCRbeta analysis as frozen whole blood, isolated PBMCs, or DNA extracted from either sample type. The immunoSEQ Assay, a bias-controlled multiplex PCR, was used to amplify TCRbeta CDR3 regions from genomic DNA. Processing in the source paper ran as follows. Nucleated cell counts per sample were estimated from amplification of reference gene primers within the assay. To quantify the absolute abundance of each unique TCRbeta CDR3 rearrangement, sequence reads were collapsed and filtered. Productive Simpson clonality was computed per sample as the square root of Simpson's diversity index over productive rearrangements. The clones in this table, taken by TCRdb from immuneACCESS, are in-frame only. Not every clone is retained; where verified, under half of the shortfall comes from an unresolved V gene, and the cause of the rest is unknown. V and J calls plus clone size are reproduced from that table; the DNA served to infer D and trimming. The sample table holds approximately 230,000 clones, of which nearly 90% were seen once. Together, the top ten hold under 4% of the sample.

The V gene is TRBV28 and the J gene is TRBJ1-6; the D gene assignment is ambiguous. The TCR originated in a man between 18 and 29 years old with active or convalescent COVID-19. Specimen: peripheral blood. The DNA is TGTGCCAGCAGTCAGGATAATTCACCCCTCCACTTT. This translates into CASSQDNSPLHF.